This T cell receptor (beta chain) was identified during a study of post-analysis software for immune sequencing data. The TCR beta cDNA libraries contained unique molecular identifiers. One entry per CDR3 protein, called by TCRdb with MiXCR from the PCR reads. Of about half a million distinct CDR3 sequences detected, about a third appear once; the ten largest clones hold about 6%. The source material was blood. The TCR sequence derives from a girl under 18 with multiple sclerosis.

The CDR3 spells CASIRTAGGGQPQHF. The CDR3 DNA follows: TGTGCCAGCATACGTACGGCCGGCGGAGGACAGCCCCAGCATTTT. The rearrangement joins TRBV6-6 to TRBJ1-5; unclear D gene. V was trimmed by 7 bases and J by 7 bases, leaving 20 bases between them. This CDR3 comprises 15 residues. Germline V gene data show CDR1 as MNHNY and CDR2 as SVGAGI (reference sequence).